A single sample gave rise to the 23 T cell receptor beta chains below, sequenced in a study of yellow fever vaccine responses in identical twins. TCRdb re-called the RT-PCR reads through MiXCR, storing one row per CDR3 protein. Here the sample spans about 19,000 distinct CDR3 sequences, around three quarters being singletons. The sequenced sample was T cells from blood (PBMCs), unsorted or a sorted subset (not recorded which), obtained before or after yellow fever vaccination (not recorded which). The receptors here all came from a woman in her late teens or twenties who received the yellow fever vaccine.

The chain has TRBV18 and TRBJ1-2; 8 bases are a match to TRBD1. After removal of 3 bases from V and 7 bases from J, the junction contained 7 bases not matched to a gene. There are 14 residues in the CDR3. Germline V CDR1 and CDR2: KGHSH, LQKENI. CDR3 loop: CASSPMRTGSGYTF. CDR3 nucleotide sequence: TGTGCCAGCTCACCGATGAGGACAGGGTCTGGCTACACCTTC. The full variable domain, in which reference TRBV18 and TRBJ1-2 provide the parts outside the CDR3, is NAGVMQNPRHLVRRRGQEARLRCSPMKGHSHVYWYRQLPEEGLKFMVYLQKENIIDESGMPKERFSAEFPKEGPSILRIQQVVRGDSAAYFCASSPMRTGSGYTFGSGTRLTVV.

V usage is TRBV6-9 and J usage is TRBJ2-2; D is undetermined. The CDR3 runs to 12 residues. The germline V gene has CDR1 MNHGY and CDR2 SVAAGI. Between the trimmed V and J ends, which lost 0 bases and 10 bases, there was a span of 6 bases. CDR3 loop: CASSYSATELFF. The DNA of the CDR3 is TGTGCCAGCAGTTATTCGGCCACGGAGCTGTTTTTT.

The chain is built from TRBV6-1 and TRBJ2-5; weak D call: TRBD2 (6 bases). CDR1 and CDR2 (germline): MNHNS, SASEGT. V was clipped by 1 base and J by 2 bases, with 17 bases between them. The CDR3 runs to 17 residues. This CDR3 reads CASSEGGGVERQETQYF. The DNA of the CDR3 is TGTGCCAGCAGTGAAGGTGGCGGGGTTGAGCGACAAGAGACCCAGTACTTC.

The chain uses TRBV2 and TRBJ2-4; the D is unclear. Germline CDR1 is SNHLY and CDR2 is FYNNEI. The CDR3 consists of 14 residues. V lost 2 bases, J lost 0 bases, and 5 bases lay in between. In DNA form, the CDR3 reads TGTGCCAGCAGTGAAAAAGTAGCCAAAAACATTCAGTACTTC. It is translated as CASSEKVAKNIQYF.

The rearrangement links TRBV5-4 to TRBJ2-1; 7 bases match TRBD2. The V gene end was trimmed by 3 bases and the J gene end by 5 bases; junction bases not matched to a gene: 5. The V gene's germline CDR1 is SGHNT and CDR2 YYREEE (reference sequence). The CDR3 extends over 14 amino acids. The CDR3 is CASSYAGLNNEQFF. As DNA, the CDR3 is TGTGCCAGCAGCTATGCGGGACTAAACAATGAGCAGTTCTTC. The full variable domain, rest sourced from reference TRBV5-4 and TRBJ2-1, is ETGVTQSPTHLIKTRGQQVTLRCSSQSGHNTVSWYQQALGQGPQFIFQYYREEENGRGNFPPRFSGLQFPNYSSELNVNALELDDSALYLCASSYAGLNNEQFFGPGTRLTVL.

CDR3 in amino acids: CAASRDTDTQYF. CDR3 nucleotide sequence: TGTGCCGCCAGCAGGGACACAGATACGCAGTATTTT. The chain has TRBV25-1 and TRBJ2-3; possible D gene TRBD1, 5 bases. The ends were cut back, 11 bases at V and 2 bases at J, with 11 bases in the middle. CDR3 length equals 12 residues. CDR1 MGHDK and CDR2 SYGVNS come from the germline V gene.

J is TRBJ2-5 and V is TRBV18; no clear D. The CDR3 has 15 amino acids. V was pared by 5 bases and J by 4 bases, with 17 bases between. Germline V gene lookup returns CDR1 KGHSH and CDR2 LQKENI. The CDR3, as DNA: TGTGCCAGCTCAATTGCCTTTGGGGTTGGAGAGACCCAGTACTTC. Translating gives CASSIAFGVGETQYF. Full variable domain (missing parts from reference TRBV18 and TRBJ2-5): NAGVMQNPRHLVRRRGQEARLRCSPMKGHSHVYWYRQLPEEGLKFMVYLQKENIIDESGMPKERFSAEFPKEGPSILRIQQVVRGDSAAYFCASSIAFGVGETQYFGPGTRLLVL.

The chain carries TRBV5-1 and TRBJ2-5; TRBD2 matches 8 bases. The CDR3 has 15 amino acids. From germline, CDR1 is SGHRS and CDR2 YFSETQ. J lost 3 bases, V lost 0 bases, and 4 bases had no gene match. CDR3 residues: CASSLGSSGKETQYF. The CDR3 DNA reads TGCGCCAGCAGCTTGGGAAGTAGCGGGAAAGAGACCCAGTACTTC.

This chain joins TRBV6-4 and TRBJ1-5; D is unclear. With 2 bases removed from V and 4 bases from J, the gap between germline ends came to 6 bases. Germline assignment: CDR1 MRHNA and CDR2 SNTAGT. The CDR3 has 13 residues. CDR3 amino acids: CASSDDGNQPQHF. CDR3 DNA: TGTGCCAGCAGTGACGATGGAAATCAGCCCCAGCATTTT.

The rearrangement uses TRBV7-9 and TRBJ1-2; unclear D gene. This CDR3 comprises 16 residues. Germline loops: CDR1 SEHNR, CDR2 FQNEAQ (reference sequence). The V end was cut by 1 base, the J end by 2 bases, with 14 bases between. CDR3 loop: CASSLEAVTENYGYTF. CDR3 coding DNA: TGTGCCAGCAGCTTAGAGGCCGTGACGGAAAACTATGGCTACACCTTC. The full variable domain, in which reference TRBV7-9 and TRBJ1-2 provide the parts outside the CDR3, is DTGVSQNPRHKITKRGQNVTFRCDPISEHNRLYWYRQTLGQGPEFLTYFQNEAQLEKSRLLSDRFSAERPKGSFSTLEIQRTEQGDSAMYLCASSLEAVTENYGYTFGSGTRLTVV.

The CDR3 sequence is CASSFVGMSSYNEQFF. The CDR3, as DNA: TGTGCCAGCAGCTTCGTCGGGATGAGCTCCTACAATGAGCAGTTCTTC. The chain uses TRBV11-1 and TRBJ2-1, with D tentatively TRBD2 (5 bases). Germline CDR1 is SGHAT and CDR2 is FQDESV (reference sequence). V lost 3 bases, J lost 0 bases, and 12 bases lay in between. The CDR3 runs 16 residues. The full variable domain, completed using reference TRBV11-1 and TRBJ2-1, is EAEVAQSPRYKITEKSQAVAFWCDPISGHATLYWYRQILGQGPELLVQFQDESVVDDSQLPKDRFSAERLKGVDSTLKIQPAELGDSAMYLCASSFVGMSSYNEQFFGPGTRLTVL.

The rearrangement links TRBV11-2 to TRBJ1-4; D possibly corresponds to TRBD1 (5 bases). The V and J ends lost 3 bases and 5 bases respectively, with 10 bases between them. Germline CDR1 SGHAT, CDR2 FQNNGV. The CDR3 is 14 amino acids. CDR3 residues: CASSFGGRNEKLFF. For the CDR3, the DNA is TGTGCCAGCAGCTTTGGGGGAAGAAATGAAAAACTGTTTTTT.

V gene TRBV10-1 combines with J gene TRBJ1-6; D call uncertain. The CDR3 has 13 residues. CDR1 and CDR2 from the germline V gene are WNHNN and SYGVQD (reference sequence). V was shortened by 4 bases and J by 7 bases, with 8 bases between the two germline ends. The CDR3 DNA reads as TGCGCCAGCAGTGGACGGAGGAATTCACCCCTCCACTTT. Translated: CASSGRRNSPLHF.

The V call is TRBV20-1, the J call TRBJ2-7, with D perhaps assigned TRBD1 or TRBD2 (5 bases each). This CDR3 comprises 13 residues. Looked up from germline, CDR1 is DFQATT and CDR2 is SNEGSKA (reference sequence). V lost 3 bases, J lost 1 base, and 10 bases lay in between. The CDR3 sequence is CSASWGPSYEQYV. For the CDR3, the DNA is TGCAGTGCTAGTTGGGGACCGTCCTACGAGCAGTACGTC.

The chain couples TRBV24-1 to TRBJ1-1; perhaps TRBD1 as D (5 bases). Germline V gene lookup returns CDR1 KGHDR and CDR2 SFDVKD. The length of the CDR3 is 13 residues. The V gene lost 2 bases and the J gene lost 6 bases, with 9 bases spanning the gap. CDR3 sequence (DNA): TGTGCCACCAGTGATTCCGGGACCCCTGAAGCTTTCTTT. This translates into CATSDSGTPEAFF.

The V and J genes are TRBV28 and TRBJ2-1; 8 bases line up with TRBD2. The CDR3 extends over 16 amino acids. Germline V gene lookup returns CDR1 MDHEN and CDR2 SYDVKM. J lost 4 bases, V lost 6 bases, and 11 bases had no gene match. Written as DNA, the CDR3 is TGTGCCAGCAGCCCACCGCCGGGACTAGGTTACAATGAGCAGTTCTTC. Protein: CASSPPPGLGYNEQFF.

This rearrangement joins TRBV12-3 or TRBV12-4 to TRBJ2-3; D ambiguous. V shed 3 bases and J shed 1 base, with 5 bases lying between them. The CDR3 has 13 residues. This CDR3 reads CASSFPGTDTQYF. CDR3 nucleotide sequence: TGTGCCAGCAGTTTTCCCGGCACAGATACGCAGTATTTT.

The chain combines TRBV5-1 with TRBJ2-7, with D unresolved. The CDR3 sequence is 12 residues long. Per the germline V gene, CDR1 is SGHRS and CDR2 is YFSETQ. Deletions cut 0 bases from V and 6 bases from J, with 7 bases between. For the CDR3, the DNA is TGCGCCAGCAGCTTGGAAGCGAGCGAGCAGTACTTC. It codes for CASSLEASEQYF.

The chain employs TRBV2 and TRBJ2-1; D is perhaps TRBD2 (5 bases). The CDR3 totals 12 residues. The V end was cut by 6 bases, the J end by 10 bases, with 13 bases between. Germline V gene data show CDR1 as SNHLY and CDR2 as FYNNEI. CDR3 sequence: CASRSPPGEQFF. The CDR3 DNA reads TGTGCCAGCAGGTCTCCCCCGGGAGAGCAGTTCTTC.

CDR3 protein: CASSEMYEQFF. The DNA of the CDR3 is TGTGCCAGCAGTGAAATGTATGAGCAGTTCTTC. The V gene is TRBV2, the J gene TRBJ2-1; no clear D. The CDR3 has 11 amino acids. The V end was cut by 2 bases, the J end by 8 bases, with 4 bases between. Germline CDR1 reads SNHLY; CDR2 reads FYNNEI.

The rearrangement uses TRBV20-1 and TRBJ2-1; D is unclear. From germline, CDR1 is DFQATT and CDR2 SNEGSKA (reference sequence). This CDR3 comprises 12 residues. The V end lost 5 bases, the J end lost 4 bases, and 9 bases lay between the germline ends. The CDR3 region is CSAPPQYNEQFF. In nucleotides, the CDR3 is TGCAGTGCTCCTCCCCAATACAATGAGCAGTTCTTC.

This sequence joins TRBV18 and TRBJ2-5, with D unclear. Germline values: CDR1 KGHSH, CDR2 LQKENI. Trimming left V 5 bases short and J 5 bases short, with 12 bases between. The CDR3 covers 13 residues. CDR3 residues: CASSSGVQETQYF. Here the CDR3 DNA reads TGTGCCAGCTCATCGGGCGTGCAGGAGACCCAGTACTTC.

The chain is built from TRBV12-3 or TRBV12-4 and TRBJ2-7, with a weak D call TRBD2 (5 bases). The CDR3 is 14 residues long. Trimming removed 6 bases from V and 3 bases from J, with 15 bases in between. CDR3 protein: CASRGSGMSYEQYF. The CDR3 DNA sequence: TGTGCCAGCAGGGGGAGCGGAATGAGCTACGAGCAGTACTTC.